This TCR beta chain originates from a study of T cell repertoires in cytomegalovirus infection (dated by TCRdb to about 2019). Background on the whole study: Donor HLA type was relevant to the analysis, because carriage of CMV infection together with the matching HLA type was indicated by public TCR beta signatures. Overall results and qualifications from the work: Carriers of CMV infection plus the relevant HLA type were discriminated by the cumulative frequency of public TCR beta family members in the study cohort and in an independent roughly 340-donor cohort. The ex vivo response was dominated by HLA-C-restricted CMV-specific TCR beta clonotypes, which also provided the single most frequent clonotype in two of eight donors.

Details on this clonotype: Which antigen it targets is not known. The sample holds no much larger clone one base away, and base qualities are not on file.

In the germline V gene, CDR1 corresponds to MNHEY and CDR2 to SVGEGT. Measured from the cysteine to the phenylalanine, the CDR3 is 14 residues long. Only the CDR3 portion is preserved as DNA: 42 bases, with reading frame beginning at the first base. V is reduced by 0 bases and J by 0 bases, leaving a spacing of 3 bases between them. Sequencing instrument: Illumina HiSeq 1500. Using fastp trimming at Q25 and MiXCR clonotype assembly, TCRdb reanalyzed the public sequencing data and kept in-frame beta chains. Under each unique CDR3 protein, matching rows form one entry showing the most common genes and DNA. This sample comprises about 260,000 distinct CDR3 sequences, approximately 13% of them detected only once. The ten biggest clones cover 8.8% of the sample.

The material sequenced was PBMCs. The receptor was derived from a human donor in good health (CMV status not recorded). Some clones in this sample may be carry-over from other donors' samples. The rearranged chain carries TRBV6-2 or TRBV6-3 and TRBJ2-4; no D segment can be confidently identified. The DNA reads TGTGCCAGCAGTTACTCGCGAGCCAAAAACATTCAGTACTTC. This gives the protein CASSYSRAKNIQYF.